This TCR beta chain was identified in a study of blood T cell repertoires in COVID-19. Points on this clone: A junction boundary mismatches the germline segment, possibly from a read error.

The germline V gene has CDR1 SSHAT and CDR2 FNYEAQ (reference sequence). The CDR3 has 14 residues. Some clones are missing from TCRdb's copy, which holds only in-frame ones; the method was immunoSEQ multiplex PCR. The table shows around 98,000 clones, with 70% to 90% occurring only once. The chain links TRBV7-7 to TRBJ1-4; the match to TRBD1 covers 9 bases. The TCR originated in a man between 65 and 85 years old with acute or convalescent COVID-19. The sample taken for sequencing was peripheral blood. The CDR3: CASSNDRGIEKLFF. CDR3 in DNA: TGTGCTAGCAGCAACGACAGGGGGATCGAAAAACTGTTTTTT.